A single sample is the source of the 21 T cell receptor beta chains below, sequenced in a study of cytotoxic CD8 clonotypes in ibrutinib-treated CLL. The method was immunoSEQ multiplex PCR; TCRdb's version includes in-frame clones alone and lacks a portion of them. This sample has about 69,000 clones, with approximately 80% found just once. The input for sequencing was PBMCs, taken at disease progression, from a patient treated with ibrutinib. The receptors originated from a human donor with chronic lymphocytic leukemia.

The CDR3 nucleotides read TGCAGCGTCCTTAGCGAGAGGCAGTTCTTC. Translated: CSVLSERQFF. V and J are TRBV29-1 and TRBJ2-1; D perhaps matches TRBD2 (5 bases). Per the germline V gene, CDR1 is SQVTM and CDR2 is ANQGSEA. CDR3 length: 10 residues. V was cut by 6 bases and J by 12 bases, with 12 bases left in between.

The rearrangement joins TRBV13 to TRBJ2-3; 11 nucleotides line up with TRBD2. This CDR3 comprises 18 residues. Trimming took 5 bases from V and 0 from J; bases not matched to a gene: 10. Germline CDR1 is PRHDT and CDR2 is FYEKMQ (reference sequence). This chain's CDR3 is CASSPTGLAVTSTDTQYF. The CDR3 DNA reads as TGTGCCAGCAGCCCGACGGGACTAGCGGTAACTAGCACAGATACGCAGTATTTT.

In its sample, this clone was seen a few times. This chain joins TRBV6-4 and TRBJ1-1; 9 nucleotides agree with TRBD1. Germline V gene sequence: CDR1 MRHNA, CDR2 SNTAGT. The CDR3 totals 14 residues. J was trimmed by 4 bases and V by 4 bases; bases with no gene match: 4. CDR3 DNA sequence: TGTGCCAGCAGTGCCGGGACAGGGAGCACTGAAGCTTTCTTT. This codes for CASSAGTGSTEAFF.

This chain joins TRBV5-4 and TRBJ2-1, with 7 bases that match TRBD1. With 3 bases clipped from V and 6 bases from J, the junction kept 9 bases outside the gene matches. This CDR3 spans 15 amino acids. Germline assignment: CDR1 SGHNT and CDR2 YYREEE (reference sequence). The CDR3 reads CASSWRLYRGNEQFF. As DNA, the CDR3 is TGTGCCAGCAGCTGGCGCCTTTACAGGGGCAATGAGCAGTTCTTC.

This clone appeared a single time. The chain carries TRBV5-6 and TRBJ2-7; 10 nucleotides match TRBD1. The CDR3 totals 14 residues. Germline loops: CDR1 SGHDT, CDR2 YYEEEE. V dropped 4 bases and J dropped 4; count of bases not matched to a gene: 5. CDR3 sequence: CASSTGTGEYEQYF. The CDR3 nucleotides are TGTGCCAGCAGCACCGGGACAGGGGAGTACGAGCAGTACTTC.

The chain joins TRBV5-4 to TRBJ1-3; no clear D. V lost 4 bases and J 7 bases, leaving 9 bases between the germline ends. The CDR3 is 12 amino acids. In germline, CDR1 is SGHNT, CDR2 YYREEE (reference sequence). This CDR3 is CASSLPGNTIYF. The CDR3 coding sequence is TGTGCCAGCAGCCTACCGGGTAACACCATATATTTT.

This chain links TRBV19 with TRBJ1-2; unclear D gene. Looked up from germline, CDR1 is LNHDA and CDR2 is SQIVND (reference sequence). The V gene lost 4 bases and the J gene lost 2 bases, with 11 bases spanning the gap. CDR3 length: 14 residues. CDR3 sequence: CASSRGGSNYGYTF. CDR3 in DNA: TGTGCCAGTAGTAGGGGAGGCTCCAACTATGGCTACACCTTC.

J is TRBJ1-1 and V is TRBV20-1; D ambiguous. Germline V CDR1 and CDR2: DFQATT, SNEGSKA (reference sequence). The V and J ends lost 6 bases and 10 bases respectively, with 12 bases between them. The CDR3 covers 10 residues. CDR3 DNA sequence: TGCAGTGCACTCAGGCGAGGAGCTTTCTTT. Translation gives CSALRRGAFF.

The chain combines TRBV19 with TRBJ2-5, with D tentatively TRBD1 (5 bases). The ends were cut back, 5 bases at V and 7 bases at J, with 11 bases in the middle. The CDR3 spans 12 residues. Germline V gene data show CDR1 as LNHDA and CDR2 as SQIVND (reference sequence). CDR3 loop: CASSQDSRTQYF. DNA of the CDR3: TGTGCCAGTAGTCAAGACAGTCGGACCCAGTACTTC.

The rearrangement links TRBV11-3 to TRBJ2-1, with D perhaps TRBD1 (6 bases). The V and J ends lost 0 bases and 4 bases respectively, with 13 bases between them. The V gene's germline CDR1 is SGHNT and CDR2 YENEEA. CDR3 length: 16 residues. CDR3 nucleotides: TGTGCCAGCAGCTTAGAAGGACAGCCCGGGTACAATGAGCAGTTCTTC. Its protein product is CASSLEGQPGYNEQFF.

The chain has TRBV28 and TRBJ2-7; 7 bases fit TRBD2. This CDR3 region has 14 residues. CDR1 and CDR2 (germline): MDHEN, SYDVKM. The V segment lost 5 bases and the J segment 2 bases; nucleotides outside the gene matches: 6. The CDR3 is CASSAGTTTYEQYF. DNA for the CDR3: TGTGCCAGCAGTGCCGGGACTACTACCTACGAGCAGTACTTC.

This clone showed up just once. V is TRBV5-1 and J is TRBJ1-6, with TRBD1 matching over 7 bases. This CDR3 has 19 amino acids. V lost 4 bases, J lost 1 base, and 14 bases stayed unmatched. Per germline, CDR1 SGHRS and CDR2 YFSETQ. This chain's CDR3 is CASSPGPQGGVSYNSPLHF. In DNA, the CDR3 is TGCGCCAGCAGCCCGGGACCTCAGGGGGGAGTATCCTATAATTCACCCCTCCACTTT. The full variable domain, in which reference TRBV5-1 and TRBJ1-6 provide the parts outside the CDR3, is KAGVTQTPRYLIKTRGQQVTLSCSPISGHRSVSWYQQTPGQGLQFLFEYFSETQRNKGNFPGRFSGRQFSNSRSEMNVSTLELGDSALYLCASSPGPQGGVSYNSPLHFGNGTRLTVT.

This clone was seen just once. The chain joins TRBV5-6 to TRBJ1-1, with unresolved D. The CDR3 extends over 14 amino acids. Deletions cut 0 bases from V and 3 bases from J, with 9 bases between. Germline V CDR1 and CDR2: SGHDT, YYEEEE. The DNA of the CDR3 is TGTGCCAGCAGCTTGGAAAAGTGGTACACTGAAGCTTTCTTT. Protein sequence: CASSLEKWYTEAFF. Variable domain in full (rest from reference TRBV5-6 and TRBJ1-1): DAGVTQSPTHLIKTRGQQVTLRCSPKSGHDTVSWYQQALGQGPQFIFQYYEEEERQRGNFPDRFSGHQFPNYSSELNVNALLLGDSALYLCASSLEKWYTEAFFGQGTRLTVV.

This clone has only a few counts. The chain links TRBV28 to TRBJ1-4; D not resolved. The germline CDR1 and CDR2 sequences are MDHEN and SYDVKM. The CDR3 runs 15 residues. The V gene lost 3 bases and the J gene lost 6 bases, with 14 bases spanning the gap. The CDR3 DNA follows: TGTGCCAGCAGTTTCCCCCATCGCAGCGATGAAAAACTGTTTTTT. Residues: CASSFPHRSDEKLFF.

The chain recombines TRBV4-2 with TRBJ1-5; possible D gene TRBD1, 5 bases. V lost 0 bases and J lost 1, with 7 bases in between. Germline V lookup: CDR1 LGHNA, CDR2 YNFKEQ. This CDR3 region has 15 residues. Here the CDR3 DNA reads TGTGCCAGCAGCCAAGATAAGGGGAGCAATCAGCCCCAGCATTTT. Its protein product is CASSQDKGSNQPQHF.

The rearrangement joins TRBV28 to TRBJ2-6, with no clear D. The CDR3 is 15 residues long. Germline values: CDR1 MDHEN, CDR2 SYDVKM. Between the trimmed V and J ends, which lost 6 bases and 0 bases, there was a span of 9 bases. The CDR3 nucleotides read TGTGCCAGCAGCCCCTCGGGCTCTGGGGCCAACGTCCTGACTTTC. Its protein is CASSPSGSGANVLTF.

The V and J genes are TRBV7-9 and TRBJ2-1; TRBD1 might be the D (5 bases). The CDR3 sequence is 16 residues long. Germline loops: CDR1 SEHNR, CDR2 FQNEAQ (reference sequence). Trimming took 5 bases from V and 4 from J, leaving 18 bases between them. CDR3 sequence: CASSLPPRAYYNEQFF. CDR3 DNA: TGTGCCAGCAGCCTCCCCCCCAGGGCCTATTACAATGAGCAGTTCTTC. The entire variable domain, with the rest obtained from reference TRBV7-9 and TRBJ2-1, is as follows: DTGVSQNPRHKITKRGQNVTFRCDPISEHNRLYWYRQTLGQGPEFLTYFQNEAQLEKSRLLSDRFSAERPKGSFSTLEIQRTEQGDSAMYLCASSLPPRAYYNEQFFGPGTRLTVL.

The chain uses TRBV14 and TRBJ2-1, with 15 bases identical to TRBD2. The V gene's germline CDR1 is SGHDN and CDR2 FVKESK. This CDR3 has 16 amino acids. Trimming at V came to 4 bases and at J to 7 bases, leaving 5 bases not matched to a gene. The CDR3: CASSRSGTSGRNEQFF. For the CDR3, the DNA is TGTGCCAGCAGCCGATCCGGGACTAGCGGGAGGAATGAGCAGTTCTTC.

Only a few counts were recorded for this clone. V is TRBV5-4 and J is TRBJ1-2; perhaps TRBD1 as D (6 bases). This CDR3 contains 13 residues. Trimming removed 0 bases from V and 4 bases from J, with 7 bases in between. CDR1 SGHNT and CDR2 YYREEE come from the germline V gene (reference sequence). CDR3 DNA: TGTGCCAGCAGCTTGGTGGGGGCCTATGGCTACACCTTC. Translating gives CASSLVGAYGYTF.

V and J are TRBV5-4 and TRBJ1-1; tentative D call: TRBD1 (6 bases). The V gene's germline CDR1 is SGHNT and CDR2 YYREEE (reference sequence). CDR3 length: 15 residues. Trimming stripped 0 bases from V and 3 bases from J, with 12 bases between. CDR3 bases: TGTGCCAGCAGCTTGGGGGGGCGATCGGACACTGAAGCTTTCTTT. Its translation is CASSLGGRSDTEAFF.

The rearrangement uses TRBV6-1 and TRBJ2-3, with D unresolved. The germline V gene encodes CDR1 MNHNS and CDR2 SASEGT. With 4 bases removed from V and 5 bases from J, the gap between germline ends came to 13 bases. CDR3 length equals 14 residues. The chain's CDR3 is CASSVLKALDTQYF. CDR3 nucleotide sequence: TGTGCCAGCAGTGTGTTAAAAGCCCTAGATACGCAGTATTTT.